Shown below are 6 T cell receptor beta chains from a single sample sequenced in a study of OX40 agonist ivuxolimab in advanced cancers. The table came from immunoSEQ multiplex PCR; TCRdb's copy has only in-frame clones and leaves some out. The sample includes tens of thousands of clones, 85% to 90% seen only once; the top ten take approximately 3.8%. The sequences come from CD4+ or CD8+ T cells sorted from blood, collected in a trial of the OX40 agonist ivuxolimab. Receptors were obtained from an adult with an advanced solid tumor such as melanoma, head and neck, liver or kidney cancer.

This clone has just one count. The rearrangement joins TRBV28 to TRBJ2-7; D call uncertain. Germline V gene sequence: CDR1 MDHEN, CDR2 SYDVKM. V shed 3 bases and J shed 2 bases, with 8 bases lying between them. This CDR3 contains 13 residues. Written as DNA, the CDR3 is TGTGCCAGCAGTTTTGCACTAACCTACGAGCAGTACTTC. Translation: CASSFALTYEQYF.

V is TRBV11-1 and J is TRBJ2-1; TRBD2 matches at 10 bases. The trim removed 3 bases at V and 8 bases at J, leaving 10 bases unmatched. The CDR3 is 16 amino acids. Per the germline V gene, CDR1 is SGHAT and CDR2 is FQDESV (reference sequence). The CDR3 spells CASSFSLSGRGDEQFF. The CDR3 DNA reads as TGTGCCAGCAGCTTTTCCCTGAGCGGGAGGGGCGATGAGCAGTTCTTC.

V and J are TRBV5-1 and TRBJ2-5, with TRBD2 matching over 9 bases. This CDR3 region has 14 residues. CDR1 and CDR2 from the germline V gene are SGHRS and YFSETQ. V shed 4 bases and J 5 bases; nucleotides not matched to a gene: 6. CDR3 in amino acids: CASSPGAGGETQYF. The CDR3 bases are TGCGCCAGCAGCCCCGGGGCGGGGGGGGAGACCCAGTACTTC.

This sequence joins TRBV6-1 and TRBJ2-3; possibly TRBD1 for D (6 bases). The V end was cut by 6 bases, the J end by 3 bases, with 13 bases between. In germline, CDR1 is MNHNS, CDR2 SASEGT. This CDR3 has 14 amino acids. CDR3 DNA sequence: TGTGCCAGCAGAACTAAAGGGGGTACAGATACGCAGTATTTT. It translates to CASRTKGGTDTQYF.

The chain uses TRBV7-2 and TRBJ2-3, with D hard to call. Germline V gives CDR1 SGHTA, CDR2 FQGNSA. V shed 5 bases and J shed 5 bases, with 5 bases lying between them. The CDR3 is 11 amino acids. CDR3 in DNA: TGTGCCAGCAGCCCCCAAGATACGCAGTATTTT. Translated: CASSPQDTQYF. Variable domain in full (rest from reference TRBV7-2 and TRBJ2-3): GAGVSQSPSNKVTEKGKDVELRCDPISGHTALYWYRQSLGQGLEFLIYFQGNSAPDKSGLPSDRFSAERTGGSVSTLTIQRTQQEDSAVYLCASSPQDTQYFGPGTRLTVL.

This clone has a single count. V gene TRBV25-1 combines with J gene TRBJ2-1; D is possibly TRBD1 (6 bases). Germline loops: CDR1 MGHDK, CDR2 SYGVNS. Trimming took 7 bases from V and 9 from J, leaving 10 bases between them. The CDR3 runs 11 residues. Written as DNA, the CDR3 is TGTGCCAGCACCAGGGGTACTGAGCAGTTCTTC. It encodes CASTRGTEQFF.